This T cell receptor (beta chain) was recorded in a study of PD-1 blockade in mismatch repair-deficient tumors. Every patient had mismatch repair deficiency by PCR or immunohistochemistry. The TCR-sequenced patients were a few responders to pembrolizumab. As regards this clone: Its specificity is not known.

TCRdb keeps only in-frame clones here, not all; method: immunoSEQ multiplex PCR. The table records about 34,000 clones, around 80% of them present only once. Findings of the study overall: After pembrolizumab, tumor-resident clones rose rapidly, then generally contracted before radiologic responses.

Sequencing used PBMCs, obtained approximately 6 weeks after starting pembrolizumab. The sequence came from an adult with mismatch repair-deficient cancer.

The CDR3 coding sequence is TGTGCCAGCAGTTTATTTCTGCGGGTCCTAAGCACAGATACGCAGTATTTT. Encoded protein: CASSLFLRVLSTDTQYF. The chain has TRBV27 and TRBJ2-3, with D possibly matching TRBD2 (5 bases). V was trimmed by 1 base and J by 0 bases, leaving 14 bases between them. The germline V gene has CDR1 MNHEY and CDR2 SMNVEV (reference sequence). This CDR3 is 17 amino acids long.